This is a list of T cell receptor beta chains from one sample in a study of T cells in localized non-small cell lung cancer. The repertoire was sequenced with immunoSEQ multiplex PCR; TCRdb's copy has only in-frame clones and lacks some. The sample holds tens of thousands of clones, 91% seen once. The material sequenced was peripheral blood, taken before any cancer treatment. The receptors here all came from a female donor older than 55 with stage II squamous cell lung carcinoma. CDR3s include the opening cysteine and the closing phenylalanine or tryptophan. D genes are given only for firm matches. Clone size appears in some rows only: once, few, many, or a class for an expanded clone.

TRBJ1-1,TRBV7-8,NA,once,CASSLGPKGVSAEAFF,TGTGCCAGCAGCCTGGGACCCAAAGGGGTATCGGCTGAAGCTTTCTTT
TRBJ2-7,TRBV6-6,NA,NA,CASSTVGEQYF,TGTGCCAGCAGTACGGTGGGCGAGCAGTACTTC
TRBJ2-7,TRBV6-5,TRBD1,NA,CASSRPGQGFYEQYF,TGTGCCAGCAGTCGTCCGGGACAGGGCTTCTACGAGCAGTACTTC
TRBJ1-5,TRBV11-2,NA,NA,CASSQEVVGQPQHF,TGTGCCAGCAGCCAGGAAGTTGTGGGGCAGCCCCAGCATTTT
TRBJ2-3,TRBV11-3,NA,NA,CASSSQRDTQYF,TGTGCCAGCAGCTCACAACGGGATACGCAGTATTTT
TRBJ2-7,TRBV9,TRBD2,few,CASSVAASGVYEQYF,TGTGCCAGCAGCGTAGCGGCTAGCGGGGTGTACGAGCAGTACTTC
TRBJ2-3,TRBV5-4,NA,large,CASSHSGTLTDTQYF,TGTGCCAGCAGCCATTCCGGGACCCTCACAGATACGCAGTATTTT
TRBJ1-5,TRBV27,NA,NA,CASSLRGPKYSNQPQHF,TGTGCCAGCAGTTTACGGGGGCCCAAATATAGCAATCAGCCCCAGCATTTT
TRBJ2-1,TRBV18,NA,NA,CASSPKADSYNEQFF,TGTGCCAGCTCACCAAAGGCGGACTCCTACAATGAGCAGTTCTTC
TRBJ2-5,TRBV10-2,TRBD2,NA,CASSEPAGGRGGQETQYF,TGCGCCAGCAGTGAGCCAGCGGGGGGTAGGGGGGGCCAAGAGACCCAGTACTTC
TRBJ1-3,TRBV11-2,NA,NA,CASSFSRGRGNTIYF,TGTGCCAGCAGCTTCTCCAGGGGTCGAGGAAACACCATATATTTT
TRBJ1-1,TRBV9,TRBD1,NA,CASSPVTGTGGTEAFF,TGTGCCAGCAGCCCGGTTACCGGGACAGGGGGCACTGAAGCTTTCTTT
TRBJ2-1,TRBV15,TRBD2,NA,CATRSGGDNEQFF,TGTGCCACCAGGAGCGGGGGGGACAATGAGCAGTTCTTC
TRBJ1-6,TRBV7-9,TRBD1,NA,CASSKGARNSPLHF,TGTGCCAGCAGCAAGGGGGCCCGTAATTCACCCCTCCACTTT
TRBJ2-2,TRBV5-6,TRBD2,NA,CASSPAGGNTGELFF,TGTGCCAGCAGCCCAGCGGGGGGTAACACCGGGGAGCTGTTTTTT
TRBJ2-7,TRBV28,TRBD1,NA,CASSPTGELGEQYF,TGTGCCAGCAGTCCCACAGGGGAGTTGGGAGAGCAGTACTTC
TRBJ2-3,TRBV5-1,TRBD1,NA,CASSLGTVLDTQYF,TGCGCCAGCAGTCTTGGGACAGTCTTAGATACGCAGTATTTT
TRBJ2-7,TRBV4-2,TRBD2,NA,CASSQAGTSGSYEQYF,TGTGCCAGCAGCCAGGCTGGGACTAGCGGCTCCTACGAGCAGTACTTC
TRBJ2-7,TRBV6-6,TRBD1,few,CAREDRGGHEQYF,TGTGCCAGAGAAGACAGGGGAGGCCACGAGCAGTACTTC
TRBJ2-1,TRBV29-1,TRBD1,once,CSVRTGGASSYNEQFF,TGCAGCGTCAGGACAGGGGGCGCGAGCTCCTACAATGAGCAGTTCTTC
TRBJ2-3,TRBV11-1,NA,NA,CASSLAYEGNTQYF,TGTGCCAGCAGCTTAGCATACGAGGGAAATACGCAGTATTTT
TRBJ1-2,TRBV19,TRBD1,NA,CASRRTGNYGYTF,TGTGCCAGTAGAAGGACAGGGAACTATGGCTACACCTTC
TRBJ1-2,TRBV10-3,NA,NA,CAITPKGGNYGYTF,TGTGCCATCACCCCAAAAGGGGGGAACTATGGCTACACCTTC
TRBJ1-2,TRBV19,NA,NA,CASSIEGLWGYTF,TGTGCCAGTAGTATAGAGGGACTATGGGGCTACACCTTC
TRBJ1-1,TRBV19,NA,NA,CASKRAGWAQENTEAFF,TGTGCCAGTAAAAGGGCAGGATGGGCCCAGGAAAACACTGAAGCTTTCTTT
TRBJ1-5,TRBV6-5,NA,NA,CASSYGGIGNQPQHF,TGTGCCAGCAGTTACGGAGGGATCGGCAATCAGCCCCAGCATTTT
TRBJ2-2,TRBV7-3,NA,NA,CASSLIPPGGPNTGELFF,TGTGCCAGCAGCTTAATACCCCCGGGCGGGCCGAACACCGGGGAGCTGTTTTTT
TRBJ1-5,TRBV18,TRBD1,NA,CASSPDRGGNQPQHF,TGTGCCAGCTCTCCGGACAGGGGCGGGAATCAGCCCCAGCATTTT
TRBJ2-3,TRBV11-3,NA,NA,CASSLAFVGASTDTQYF,TGTGCCAGCAGCTTAGCATTCGTGGGGGCTAGCACAGATACGCAGTATTTT
TRBJ1-2,TRBV28,TRBD1,NA,CASMRQGGAYGYTF,TGTGCCAGCATGAGACAGGGGGGAGCCTATGGCTACACCTTC
TRBJ1-3,TRBV9,NA,NA,CASSVDTFSGNTIYF,TGTGCCAGCAGCGTAGATACCTTCTCTGGAAACACCATATATTTT
TRBJ1-2,TRBV6-5,TRBD1,NA,CASSPYRGGYGYTF,TGTGCCAGCAGTCCCTACAGGGGTGGCTATGGCTACACCTTC
TRBJ1-1,TRBV5-4,TRBD1,NA,CASSLTPGTVVNTEAFF,TGTGCCAGCAGCTTGACCCCCGGGACAGTTGTGAACACTGAAGCTTTCTTT
TRBJ1-5,TRBV27,TRBD1,NA,CASSLKAGQRDQPQHF,TGTGCCAGCAGTTTAAAGGCGGGACAGCGAGATCAGCCCCAGCATTTT
TRBJ2-1,TRBV6-6,NA,once,CASSPAQASSYNEQFF,TGTGCCAGCAGCCCGGCACAGGCGAGCTCCTACAATGAGCAGTTCTTC
TRBJ2-1,TRBV29-1,TRBD2,NA,CSVVGTSGYNEQFF,TGCAGCGTGGTAGGGACTAGCGGATACAATGAGCAGTTCTTC
TRBJ2-7,TRBV28,NA,NA,CASRSFTGSNYEQYF,TGTGCCAGCAGATCTTTTACAGGGAGTAACTACGAGCAGTACTTC
TRBJ1-6,TRBV5-5,TRBD1,NA,CASSPAGTGDSPLHF,TGTGCCAGCAGCCCGGCCGGGACAGGGGATTCACCCCTCCACTTT
TRBJ2-5,TRBV19,NA,NA,CASRLGIGETQYF,TGTGCCAGTCGTCTGGGGATTGGGGAGACCCAGTACTTC
TRBJ1-6,TRBV12-5,NA,NA,CASGLGRQVSYNSPLHF,TGTGCTAGTGGTTTGGGGAGACAGGTTTCGTATAATTCACCCCTCCACTTT
TRBJ2-5,TRBV9,NA,NA,CASTNQETQYF,TGTGCCAGCACCAACCAAGAGACCCAGTACTTC
TRBJ2-5,TRBV7-9,NA,NA,CAVQGLGETQYF,TGTGCCGTACAAGGCCTCGGGGAGACCCAGTACTTC